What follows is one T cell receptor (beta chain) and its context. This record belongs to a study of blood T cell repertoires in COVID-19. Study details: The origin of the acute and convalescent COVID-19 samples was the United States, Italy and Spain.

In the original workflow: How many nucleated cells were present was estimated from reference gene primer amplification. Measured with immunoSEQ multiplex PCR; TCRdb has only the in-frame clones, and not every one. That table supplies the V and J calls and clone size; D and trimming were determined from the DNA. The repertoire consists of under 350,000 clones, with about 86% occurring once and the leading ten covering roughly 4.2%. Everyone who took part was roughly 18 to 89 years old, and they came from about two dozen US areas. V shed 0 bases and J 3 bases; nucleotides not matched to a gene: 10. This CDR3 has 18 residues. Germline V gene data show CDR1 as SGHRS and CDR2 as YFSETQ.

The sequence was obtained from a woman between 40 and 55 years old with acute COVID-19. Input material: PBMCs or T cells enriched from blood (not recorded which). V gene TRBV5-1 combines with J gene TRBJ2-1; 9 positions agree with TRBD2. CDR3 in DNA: TGCGCCAGCAGCTTGGAGTTAGCGGGAGTGTTTCGCTACAATGAGCAGTTCTTC. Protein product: CASSLELAGVFRYNEQFF. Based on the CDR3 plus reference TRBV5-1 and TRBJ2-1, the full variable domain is KAGVTQTPRYLIKTRGQQVTLSCSPISGHRSVSWYQQTPGQGLQFLFEYFSETQRNKGNFPGRFSGRQFSNSRSEMNVSTLELGDSALYLCASSLELAGVFRYNEQFFGPGTRLTVL.